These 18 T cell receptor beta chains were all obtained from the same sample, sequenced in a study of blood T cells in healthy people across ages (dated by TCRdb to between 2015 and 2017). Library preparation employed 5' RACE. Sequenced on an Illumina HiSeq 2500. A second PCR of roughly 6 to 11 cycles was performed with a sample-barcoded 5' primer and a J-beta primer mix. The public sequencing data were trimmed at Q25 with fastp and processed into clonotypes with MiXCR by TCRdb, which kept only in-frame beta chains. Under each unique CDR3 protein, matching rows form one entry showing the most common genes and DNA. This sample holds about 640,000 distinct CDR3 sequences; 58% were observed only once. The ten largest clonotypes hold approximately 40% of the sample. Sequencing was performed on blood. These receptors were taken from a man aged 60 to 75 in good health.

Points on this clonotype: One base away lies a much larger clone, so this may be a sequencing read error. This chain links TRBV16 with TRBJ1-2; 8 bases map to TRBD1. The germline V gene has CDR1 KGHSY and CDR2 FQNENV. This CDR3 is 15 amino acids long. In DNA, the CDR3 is TGTGCCAGCAGCCAATCAGGACAGGGCAACTCTGGCTACACCTTC. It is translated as CASSQSGQGNSGYTF.

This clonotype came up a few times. CDR3 DNA: TGCAGTGCTACTACAGGGGGCAGGGAGCAGTACTTC. This translates into CSATTGGREQYF. The genes are TRBV20-1 and TRBJ2-7; 9 bases are a match to TRBD1. CDR3 size: 12 residues. Trimming cost V 4 bases and J 7 bases; bases outside gene matches: 5. CDR1 and CDR2 (germline): DFQATT, SNEGSKA (reference sequence).

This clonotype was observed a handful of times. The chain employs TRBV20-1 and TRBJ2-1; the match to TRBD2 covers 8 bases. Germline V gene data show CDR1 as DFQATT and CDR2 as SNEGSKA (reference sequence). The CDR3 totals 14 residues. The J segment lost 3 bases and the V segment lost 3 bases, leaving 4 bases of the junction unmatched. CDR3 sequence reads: CSARVGGGYNEQFF. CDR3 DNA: TGCAGTGCTAGGGTCGGGGGGGGCTACAATGAGCAGTTCTTC.

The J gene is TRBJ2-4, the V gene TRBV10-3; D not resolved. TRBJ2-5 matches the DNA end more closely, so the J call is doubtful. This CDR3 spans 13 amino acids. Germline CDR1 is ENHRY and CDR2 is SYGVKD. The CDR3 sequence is CAISELQWETQYF. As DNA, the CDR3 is TGTGCCATCAGTGAGCTCCAGTGGGAGACCCAGTACTTC.

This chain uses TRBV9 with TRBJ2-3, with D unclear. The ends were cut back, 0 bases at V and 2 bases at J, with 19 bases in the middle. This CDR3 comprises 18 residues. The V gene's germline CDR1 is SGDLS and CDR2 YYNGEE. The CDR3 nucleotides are TGTGCCAGCAGCGTAGCTACGACGCGCGGCGGCATCACAGATACGCAGTATTTT. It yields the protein CASSVATTRGGITDTQYF.

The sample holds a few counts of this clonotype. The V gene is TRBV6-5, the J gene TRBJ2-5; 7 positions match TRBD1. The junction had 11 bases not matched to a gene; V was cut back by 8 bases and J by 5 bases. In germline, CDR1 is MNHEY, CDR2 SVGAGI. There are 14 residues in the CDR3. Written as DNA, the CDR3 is TGTGCCAGCGGGAATACAGGGGCCAGGGAGACCCAGTACTTC. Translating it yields CASGNTGARETQYF.

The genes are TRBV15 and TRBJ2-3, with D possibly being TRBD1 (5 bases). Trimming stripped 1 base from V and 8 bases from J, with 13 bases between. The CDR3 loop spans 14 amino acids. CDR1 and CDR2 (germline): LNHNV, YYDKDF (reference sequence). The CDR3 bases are TGTGCCACCAGCAGAGTCCAGGGTTCCGTTACGCAGTATTTT. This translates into CATSRVQGSVTQYF.

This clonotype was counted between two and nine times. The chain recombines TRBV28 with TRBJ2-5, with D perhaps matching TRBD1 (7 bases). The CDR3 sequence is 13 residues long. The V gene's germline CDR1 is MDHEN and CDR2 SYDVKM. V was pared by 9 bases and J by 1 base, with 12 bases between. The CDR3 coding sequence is TGTGCCAGTAAGCAGGGGGGCCAAGAGACCCAGTACTTC. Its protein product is CASKQGGQETQYF.

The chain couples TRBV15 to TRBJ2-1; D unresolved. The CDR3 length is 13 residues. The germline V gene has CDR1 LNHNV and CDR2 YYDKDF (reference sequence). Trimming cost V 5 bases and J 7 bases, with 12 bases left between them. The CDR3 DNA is TGTGCCACCAGCGCGGACCCCGGGAATGAGCAGTTCTTC. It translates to CATSADPGNEQFF.

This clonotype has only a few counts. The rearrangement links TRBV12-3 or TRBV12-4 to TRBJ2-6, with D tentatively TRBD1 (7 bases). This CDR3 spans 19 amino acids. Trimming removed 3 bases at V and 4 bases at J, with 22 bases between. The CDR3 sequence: CASSFRGNAGGRGANVLTF. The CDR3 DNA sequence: TGTGCCAGCAGTTTCAGGGGCAACGCAGGGGGGAGAGGGGCCAACGTCCTGACTTTC.

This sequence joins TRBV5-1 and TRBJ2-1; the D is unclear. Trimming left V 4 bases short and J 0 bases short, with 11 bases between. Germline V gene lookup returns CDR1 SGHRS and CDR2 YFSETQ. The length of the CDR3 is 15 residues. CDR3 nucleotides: TGCGCCAGCAGCCCTACCCCGAGCTCCTACAATGAGCAGTTCTTC. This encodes CASSPTPSSYNEQFF.

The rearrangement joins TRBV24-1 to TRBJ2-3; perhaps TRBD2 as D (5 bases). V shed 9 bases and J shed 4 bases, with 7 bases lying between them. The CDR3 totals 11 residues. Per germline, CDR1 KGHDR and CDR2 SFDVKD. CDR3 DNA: TGTGCCACCGGGGAGTCAGATACGCAGTATTTT. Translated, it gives CATGESDTQYF.

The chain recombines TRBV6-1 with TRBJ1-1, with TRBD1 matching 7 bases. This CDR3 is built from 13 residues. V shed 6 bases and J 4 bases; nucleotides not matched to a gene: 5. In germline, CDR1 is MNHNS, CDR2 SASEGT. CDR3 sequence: CASSATGTTEAFF. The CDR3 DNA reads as TGTGCCAGCAGCGCGACAGGGACCACTGAAGCTTTCTTT.

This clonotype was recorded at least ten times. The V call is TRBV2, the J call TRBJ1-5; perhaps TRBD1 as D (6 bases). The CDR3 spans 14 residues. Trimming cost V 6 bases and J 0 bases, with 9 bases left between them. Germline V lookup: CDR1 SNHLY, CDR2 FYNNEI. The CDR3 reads CASRGTNSNQPQHF. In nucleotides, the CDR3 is TGTGCCAGCAGGGGGACAAATAGCAATCAGCCCCAGCATTTT.

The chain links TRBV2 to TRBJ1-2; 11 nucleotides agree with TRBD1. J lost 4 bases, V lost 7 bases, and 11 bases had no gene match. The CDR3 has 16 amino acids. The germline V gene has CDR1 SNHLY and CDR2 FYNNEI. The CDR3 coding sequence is TGTGCCAGCACCCGGACAGGGGGCCCCTCAACCTATGGCTACACCTTC. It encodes CASTRTGGPSTYGYTF. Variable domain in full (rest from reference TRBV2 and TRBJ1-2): EPEVTQTPSHQVTQMGQEVILRCVPISNHLYFYWYRQILGQKVEFLVSFYNNEISEKSEIFDDQFSVERPDGSNFTLKIRSTKLEDSAMYFCASTRTGGPSTYGYTFGSGTRLTVV.

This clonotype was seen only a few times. The CDR3 coding sequence is TGCAGCGTTGATAAGGGGTCCTACAATGAGCAGTTCTTC. Residues: CSVDKGSYNEQFF. The chain has TRBV29-1 and TRBJ2-1, with a possible D match to TRBD1 (5 bases). V was clipped by 3 bases and J by 1 base, with 7 bases between them. CDR3 size: 13 residues. Germline-derived CDR1 and CDR2 are SQVTM and ANQGSEA.

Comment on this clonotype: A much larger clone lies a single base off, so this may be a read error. The CDR3 region has the DNA TGCGCCAGCAGCCAAGGTCTCGGATTGAGCACTGAAGCTTTCTTT. It codes for CASSQGLGLSTEAFF. The genes are TRBV4-1 and TRBJ1-1; D unresolved. Trimming pared 1 base from V and 4 bases from J, leaving 13 bases between. The CDR3 runs 15 residues. Germline V gene sequence: CDR1 MGHRA, CDR2 YSYEKL.

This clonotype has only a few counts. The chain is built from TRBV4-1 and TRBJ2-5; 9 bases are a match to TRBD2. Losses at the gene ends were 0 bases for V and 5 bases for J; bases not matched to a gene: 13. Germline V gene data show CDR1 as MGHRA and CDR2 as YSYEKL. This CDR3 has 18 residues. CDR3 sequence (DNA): TGCGCCAGCAGCCAAGAAGAGTGGGATAGCGGGGGCGGGGAGACCCAGTACTTC. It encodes CASSQEEWDSGGGETQYF.